This T cell receptor beta chain derives from a study of CD8 T cells in Susac syndrome. Per the germline V gene, CDR1 is SGDLS and CDR2 is YYNGEE. The CDR3 covers 16 residues. J was trimmed by 4 bases and V by 0 bases; bases with no gene match: 3. The CD8+ and CD4+ T cells were negatively isolated, with the TEMRA cells enriched by FACS. Random hexamers were used to reverse transcribe an amount of roughly 0.45 to 1 ug RNA. Amplification of TCR beta CDR3 across 54 Vbeta and 13 Jbeta was performed with immunoSEQ multiplex PCR. TCRdb independently ran MiXCR on the immunoSEQ multiplex PCR reads; one entry per CDR3 protein. The sample lists 100,000 to 150,000 distinct CDR3 sequences; 93% were seen once.

Input material: CD8+ T cells from PBMCs. This clonotype was obtained from a human donor with multiple sclerosis. V and J are TRBV9 and TRBJ2-6, with 8 bases fitting TRBD1. The CDR3 DNA reads TGTGCCAGCAGCGTAGACAGGGGGAGAGGGGCCAACGTCCTGACTTTC. It specifies CASSVDRGRGANVLTF.